This T cell receptor (beta chain) is from a study of cytomegalovirus exposure and HLA in healthy donors. From germline, CDR1 is SGHVS and CDR2 FNYEAQ. This CDR3 contains 16 residues. The V segment lost 1 base and the J segment 2 bases; nucleotides outside the gene matches: 8. This clone came up a few times. The PCR used 60 Vbeta and 13 Jbeta primers. Produced via immunoSEQ multiplex PCR; TCRdb's table is partial and in-frame only. The table includes fewer than 150,000 clones, around 70% detected once. The chain joins TRBV7-6 to TRBJ2-7; TRBD1 matches 7 bases. The sample comprised PBMCs. The source of this sequence is a woman in her thirties or forties in good health and CMV-seropositive. The CDR3 DNA reads as TGTGCCAGCAGCTTAGAACGGCCAGGGGGACCCTACGAGCAGTACTTC. Its translation is CASSLERPGGPYEQYF.